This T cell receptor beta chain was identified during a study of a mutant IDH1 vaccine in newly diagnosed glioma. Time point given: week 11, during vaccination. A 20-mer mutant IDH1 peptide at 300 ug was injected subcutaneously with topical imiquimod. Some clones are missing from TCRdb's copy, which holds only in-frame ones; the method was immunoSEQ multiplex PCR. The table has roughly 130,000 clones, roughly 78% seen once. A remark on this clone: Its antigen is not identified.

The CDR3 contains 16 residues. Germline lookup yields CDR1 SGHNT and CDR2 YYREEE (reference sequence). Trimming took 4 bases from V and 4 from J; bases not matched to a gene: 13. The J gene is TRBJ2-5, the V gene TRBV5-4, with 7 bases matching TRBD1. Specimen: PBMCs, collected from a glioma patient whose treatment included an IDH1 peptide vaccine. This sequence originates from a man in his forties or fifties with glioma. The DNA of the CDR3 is TGTGCCAGCAGCCTTCCACAGGGGACGTCCTCAGAGACCCAGTACTTC. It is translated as CASSLPQGTSSETQYF. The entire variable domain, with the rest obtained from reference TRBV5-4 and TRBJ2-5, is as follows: ETGVTQSPTHLIKTRGQQVTLRCSSQSGHNTVSWYQQALGQGPQFIFQYYREEENGRGNFPPRFSGLQFPNYSSELNVNALELDDSALYLCASSLPQGTSSETQYFGPGTRLLVL.